What follows are 23 T cell receptor beta chains derived from one specimen sequenced in a study of identical twins. MiXCR, applied by TCRdb to the 5' RACE reads, yields one record per CDR3 protein. Of hundreds of thousands of distinct CDR3 sequences listed, roughly 7.2% were seen once; the top ten hold roughly 1.6%. This sample also appeared in a second study, on yellow fever vaccine responses in identical twins.

Sequencing was performed on PBMCs. The receptors originated from a woman under 30 in good health.

This CDR3 is CASSQDNNLGETQYF. CDR3 coding DNA: TGTGCCAGCAGCCAAGACAACAATCTGGGGGAGACCCAGTACTTC. The chain carries TRBV14 and TRBJ2-5, with D uncertain. Looked up from germline, CDR1 is SGHDN and CDR2 is FVKESK. There are 15 residues in the CDR3. Trimming removed 0 bases from V and 5 bases from J, with 13 bases in between.

Notes on this clonotype: With a much larger clone just one base away, this may be a read error. The chain employs TRBV7-2 and TRBJ2-1, with 9 bases lining up with TRBD1. V trimming: 3 bases; J trimming: 7 bases; junction bases outside the gene matches: 4. CDR1 is SGHTA and CDR2 is FQGNSA in the germline V gene. The CDR3 runs to 14 residues. The CDR3 spells CASSLGQGRNEQFF. The CDR3 DNA follows: TGTGCCAGCAGCTTGGGACAGGGAAGAAATGAGCAGTTCTTC.

The rearrangement uses TRBV10-1 and TRBJ2-3; possible D gene TRBD1, 6 bases. With 3 bases removed from V and 1 base from J, the gap between germline ends came to 11 bases. Looked up from germline, CDR1 is WNHNN and CDR2 is SYGVQD (reference sequence). This CDR3 has 15 amino acids. CDR3 nucleotide sequence: TGCGCCAGCAGTGATCAGGGGATGGGCACAGATACGCAGTATTTT. Translation gives CASSDQGMGTDTQYF.

This chain links TRBV12-3 or TRBV12-4 with TRBJ1-1, with D possibly matching TRBD1 (6 bases). This CDR3 is 14 amino acids long. V lost 1 base, J lost 7 bases, and 13 bases lay in between. For the CDR3, the DNA is TGTGCCAGCAGTTTAGGAACAGGGCTGGGTGAAGCTTTCTTT. This codes for CASSLGTGLGEAFF.

This chain uses TRBV10-3 with TRBJ1-1; D is perhaps TRBD1 (5 bases). Germline CDR1 ENHRY, CDR2 SYGVKD. CDR3 length: 15 residues. In DNA form, the CDR3 reads TGTGCTACCCGGACACTTCAGATCTCGAACACTGAAGCTTTCTTT. Translated, it gives CATRTLQISNTEAFF.

This clonotype was detected ten times or more. The J gene is TRBJ2-1, the V gene TRBV12-3 or TRBV12-4; TRBD2 matches at 8 bases. The CDR3 runs to 15 residues. Unmatched junction bases numbered 14, after V lost 1 base and J lost 15 bases. The CDR3 spells CASSLGRTSGQRGFF. CDR3 in DNA: TGTGCCAGCAGTTTAGGGAGAACTAGCGGCCAAAGGGGGTTCTTC.

V usage is TRBV4-2 and J usage is TRBJ2-5, with 11 bases matching TRBD2. In germline, CDR1 is LGHNA, CDR2 YNFKEQ. CDR3 length equals 16 residues. V was pared by 2 bases and J by 4 bases, with 6 bases of the junction left unmatched. CDR3 amino acids: CASSQNSGGAGETQYF. CDR3 DNA sequence: TGTGCCAGCAGCCAAAATAGCGGGGGGGCCGGAGAGACCCAGTACTTC.

This sequence joins TRBV10-3 and TRBJ2-2; TRBD2 matches at 7 bases. The CDR3 covers 13 residues. Germline V gives CDR1 ENHRY, CDR2 SYGVKD. V dropped 4 bases and J dropped 7; count of bases not matched to a gene: 3. The CDR3: CAISGLAGGELFF. The CDR3 DNA sequence: TGTGCCATCAGTGGACTAGCTGGCGGGGAGCTGTTTTTT.

This clonotype was detected a few times. The rearrangement uses TRBV6-5 and TRBJ1-2; unclear D gene. V was clipped by 0 bases and J by 7 bases, with 9 bases between them. The CDR3 contains 13 residues. Per the germline V gene, CDR1 is MNHEY and CDR2 is SVGAGI. The CDR3 loop reads CASSYSAYIGYTF. Written as DNA, the CDR3 is TGTGCCAGCAGTTACTCAGCCTACATTGGCTACACCTTC.

CDR3 in DNA: TGTGCCAGCAGCCAAGGTGTCGCCGGGACAGGGGACCTTTCTCAGTTCTTC. This codes for CASSQGVAGTGDLSQFF. V usage is TRBV3-1 and J usage is TRBJ2-1; 10 bases map to TRBD1. The CDR3 totals 17 residues. Trimming removed 1 base from V and 13 bases from J; junction bases left unmatched: 16. Germline assignment: CDR1 LGHDT and CDR2 YNNKEL (reference sequence).

This clonotype appeared a few times. The chain joins TRBV7-2 to TRBJ1-4; D unresolved. Germline V gives CDR1 SGHTA, CDR2 FQGNSA. The CDR3 contains 15 residues. V was clipped by 1 base and J by 0 bases, with 6 bases between them. The CDR3 is CASSLGDATNEKLFF. The CDR3 DNA is TGTGCCAGCAGCTTAGGGGATGCAACTAATGAAAAACTGTTTTTT.

The V call is TRBV20-1, the J call TRBJ1-4, with D possibly being TRBD1 (5 bases). The germline V and J ends were trimmed by 5 bases and 8 bases, with 9 bases remaining between them. The V gene's germline CDR1 is DFQATT and CDR2 SNEGSKA (reference sequence). The CDR3 sequence is 11 residues long. The CDR3 region has the DNA TGCAGTGCTTCGCGGGACGAAAAACTGTTTTTT. This translates into CSASRDEKLFF.

The chain has TRBV7-9 and TRBJ2-7; the D is unclear. Trimming removed 0 bases at V and 7 bases at J, with 4 bases between. The length of the CDR3 is 11 residues. The germline V gene encodes CDR1 SEHNR and CDR2 FQNEAQ (reference sequence). The CDR3 protein is CASSLAREQYF. CDR3 nucleotides: TGTGCCAGCAGCTTAGCGCGGGAGCAGTACTTC.

The chain joins TRBV28 to TRBJ2-1; 10 bases match TRBD2. The length of the CDR3 is 16 residues. Germline trimming cut 4 bases from V and 7 bases from J; bases unmatched to any gene: 10. Germline CDR1 MDHEN, CDR2 SYDVKM. Written as DNA, the CDR3 is TGTGCCAGCAGTTCCCCTAGCGGGAGAGTTTTAAATGAGCAGTTCTTC. Its protein product is CASSSPSGRVLNEQFF.

This clonotype appeared many times. The chain joins TRBV29-1 to TRBJ2-5; 8 bases align to TRBD1. The J segment lost 2 bases and the V segment lost 8 bases, leaving 10 bases of the junction unmatched. Germline V lookup: CDR1 SQVTM, CDR2 ANQGSEA. The CDR3 extends over 14 amino acids. The CDR3 sequence is CSSRGYRGQETQYF. CDR3 sequence (DNA): TGCAGCTCCCGGGGGTACAGGGGGCAAGAGACCCAGTACTTC.

The chain has TRBV20-1 and TRBJ2-5; D remains ambiguous. From germline, CDR1 is DFQATT and CDR2 SNEGSKA (reference sequence). CDR3 size: 11 residues. Trimming took off 6 bases at V and 4 bases at J, with 9 bases between the two ends. The CDR3 DNA follows: TGCAGTGCGGGGTGGAGAGAGACCCAGTACTTC. It encodes CSAGWRETQYF.

This clonotype was found a few times. The gene calls are TRBV5-1 and TRBJ2-1, with 9 bases that match TRBD2. The CDR3 runs 17 residues. Germline CDR1 reads SGHRS; CDR2 reads YFSETQ. V lost 4 bases and J lost 4; bases outside the gene matches: 12. CDR3 sequence: CASSPTPASGMYNEQFF. In DNA, the CDR3 is TGCGCCAGCAGCCCGACCCCGGCTAGCGGGATGTACAATGAGCAGTTCTTC.

This clonotype was counted many times. The J gene is TRBJ1-1, the V gene TRBV12-3 or TRBV12-4; no reliable D call. Trimming took off 2 bases at V and 5 bases at J, with 9 bases between the two ends. CDR3 length: 13 residues. The CDR3 here is CASSLLSGTEAFF. The CDR3 region has the DNA TGTGCCAGCAGTTTACTTTCTGGGACTGAAGCTTTCTTT.

The sample holds many counts of this clonotype. The gene calls are TRBV7-9 and TRBJ2-3; possibly TRBD1 or TRBD2 for D (6 bases each). The CDR3 contains 15 residues. The V gene's germline CDR1 is SEHNR and CDR2 FQNEAQ (reference sequence). V lost 7 bases and J 2 bases, leaving 16 bases between the germline ends. In DNA, the CDR3 is TGTGCCAGCACCCTTGGAGGGGGAAACACAGATACGCAGTATTTT. Translating gives CASTLGGGNTDTQYF.

A few counts support this clonotype. The V gene is TRBV7-8, the J gene TRBJ2-7, with D perhaps TRBD1 or TRBD2 (5 bases each). V was pared by 5 bases and J by 2 bases, with 16 bases between. The CDR3 sequence is 15 residues long. CDR1 is SGHVS, CDR2 FQNEAQ, per germline. The DNA of the CDR3 is TGTGCCAGCAGCCCTCGAGGGGTCCCCGCCTACGAGCAGTACGTC. Its protein product is CASSPRGVPAYEQYV.

This clonotype has more than one count but fewer than ten. The chain employs TRBV14 and TRBJ1-1; D is unclear. The CDR3 covers 14 residues. The V end lost 4 bases, the J end lost 2 bases, and 11 bases lay between the germline ends. CDR1 and CDR2 (germline): SGHDN, FVKESK. The DNA for the CDR3 is TGTGCCAGCAGCCGCCAGGTCGTCAACACTGAAGCTTTCTTT. Protein: CASSRQVVNTEAFF.

The chain has TRBV29-1 and TRBJ1-4; the D gene is possibly TRBD1 (6 bases). The CDR3 is 13 amino acids. V lost 6 bases to trimming and J lost 8 bases, with 16 bases between them. Per germline, CDR1 SQVTM and CDR2 ANQGSEA. The CDR3 DNA reads TGCAGCGTGCAGGGGACCCACTCCGAAAAACTGTTTTTT. Protein sequence: CSVQGTHSEKLFF.

This clonotype was counted many times. This sequence joins TRBV10-3 and TRBJ2-7; D uncertain. This CDR3 comprises 14 residues. The ends were cut back, 3 bases at V and 0 bases at J, with 9 bases in the middle. Germline V gene data show CDR1 as ENHRY and CDR2 as SYGVKD. In nucleotides, the CDR3 is TGTGCCATCAGTGATCGCGGCGACTCCTACGAGCAGTACTTC. It translates to CAISDRGDSYEQYF.